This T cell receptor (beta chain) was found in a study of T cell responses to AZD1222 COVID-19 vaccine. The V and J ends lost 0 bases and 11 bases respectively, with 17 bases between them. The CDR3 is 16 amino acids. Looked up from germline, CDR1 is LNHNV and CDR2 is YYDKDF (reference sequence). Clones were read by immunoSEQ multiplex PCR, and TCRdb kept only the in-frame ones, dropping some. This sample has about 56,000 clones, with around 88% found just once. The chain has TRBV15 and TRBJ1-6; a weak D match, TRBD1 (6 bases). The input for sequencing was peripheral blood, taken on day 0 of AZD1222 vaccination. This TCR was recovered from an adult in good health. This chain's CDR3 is CATSRDRGPGVTPLHF. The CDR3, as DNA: TGTGCCACCAGCAGAGATCGGGGGCCGGGAGTAACACCCCTCCACTTT.